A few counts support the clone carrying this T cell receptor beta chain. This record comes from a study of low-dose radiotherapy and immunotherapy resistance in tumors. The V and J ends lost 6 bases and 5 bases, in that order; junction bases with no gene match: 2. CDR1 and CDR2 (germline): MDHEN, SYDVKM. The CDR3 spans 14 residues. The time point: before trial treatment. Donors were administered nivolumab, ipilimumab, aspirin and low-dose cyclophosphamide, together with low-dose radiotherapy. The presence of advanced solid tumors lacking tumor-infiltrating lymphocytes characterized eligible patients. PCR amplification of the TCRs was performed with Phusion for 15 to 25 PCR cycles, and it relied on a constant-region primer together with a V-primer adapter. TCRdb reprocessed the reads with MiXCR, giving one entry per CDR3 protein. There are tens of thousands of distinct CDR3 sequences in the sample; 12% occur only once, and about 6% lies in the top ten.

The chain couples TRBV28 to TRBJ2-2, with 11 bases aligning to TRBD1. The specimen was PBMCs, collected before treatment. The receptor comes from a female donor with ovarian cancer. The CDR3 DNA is TGTGCCAGCAGGGGACAGGGGGGTACCGGGGAGCTGTTTTTT. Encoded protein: CASRGQGGTGELFF.